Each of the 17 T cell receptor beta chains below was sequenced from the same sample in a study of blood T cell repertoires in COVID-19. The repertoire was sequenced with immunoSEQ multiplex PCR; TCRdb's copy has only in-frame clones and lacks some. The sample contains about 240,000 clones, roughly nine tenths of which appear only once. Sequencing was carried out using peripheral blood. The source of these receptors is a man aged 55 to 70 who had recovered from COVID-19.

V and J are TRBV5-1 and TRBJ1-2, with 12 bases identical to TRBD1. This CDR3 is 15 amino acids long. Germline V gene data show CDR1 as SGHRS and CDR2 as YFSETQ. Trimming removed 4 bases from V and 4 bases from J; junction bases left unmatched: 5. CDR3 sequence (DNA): TGCGCCAGCAGCACTGGGACAGGGGGCGCCTATGGCTACACCTTC. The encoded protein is CASSTGTGGAYGYTF.

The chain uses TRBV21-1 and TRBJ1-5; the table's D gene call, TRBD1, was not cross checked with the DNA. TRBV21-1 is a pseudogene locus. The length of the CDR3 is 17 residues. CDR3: CASSILVGDRGDQPQHF. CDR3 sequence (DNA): TGTGCCAGCAGCATCCTGGTGGGGGACAGGGGTGATCAGCCCCAGCATTTT.

CDR3 DNA: TGTGCCAGTAGATACCGGGACTACCAAGAGACCCAGTACTTC. Its protein is CASRYRDYQETQYF. The rearrangement joins TRBV19 to TRBJ2-5; possible D gene TRBD2, 6 bases. CDR3 length equals 14 residues. The germline CDR1 and CDR2 sequences are LNHDA and SQIVND (reference sequence). Trimming stripped 6 bases from V and 0 bases from J, with 11 bases between.

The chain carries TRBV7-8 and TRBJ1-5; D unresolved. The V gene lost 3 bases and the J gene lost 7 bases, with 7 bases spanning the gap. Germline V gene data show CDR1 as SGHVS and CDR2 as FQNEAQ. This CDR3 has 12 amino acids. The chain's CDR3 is CASSFDSQPQHF. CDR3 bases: TGTGCCAGCAGCTTCGACTCGCAGCCCCAGCATTTT.

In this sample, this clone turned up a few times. CDR3 sequence (DNA): TGTGCCAGCTTACCGGGTCCCAACACCGGGGAGCTGTTTTTT. Amino acid sequence: CASLPGPNTGELFF. The chain links TRBV11-2 to TRBJ2-2; D remains ambiguous. The CDR3 has 14 amino acids. The germline gives CDR1 SGHAT, CDR2 FQNNGV. Trimming shortened V by 8 bases and J by 2 bases, and 12 bases separated the two germline ends.

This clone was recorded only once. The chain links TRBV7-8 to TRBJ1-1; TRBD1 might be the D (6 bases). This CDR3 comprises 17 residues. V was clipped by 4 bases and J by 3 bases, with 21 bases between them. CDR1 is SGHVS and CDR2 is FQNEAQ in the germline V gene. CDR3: CASSSHPNRGIDTEAFF. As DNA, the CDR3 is TGTGCCAGCAGCTCACACCCAAATAGGGGGATAGACACTGAAGCTTTCTTT.

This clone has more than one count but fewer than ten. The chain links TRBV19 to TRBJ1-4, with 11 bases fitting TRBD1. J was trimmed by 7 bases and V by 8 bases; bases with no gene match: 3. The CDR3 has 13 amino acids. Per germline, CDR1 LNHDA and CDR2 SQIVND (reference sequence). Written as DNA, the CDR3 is TGTGCCAGTGGGACAGGGGGAGGTGAAAAACTGTTTTTT. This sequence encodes CASGTGGGEKLFF.

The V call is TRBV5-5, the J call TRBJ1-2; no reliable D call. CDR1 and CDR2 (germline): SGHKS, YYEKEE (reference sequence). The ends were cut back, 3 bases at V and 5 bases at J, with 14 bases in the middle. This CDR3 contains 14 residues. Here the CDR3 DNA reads TGTGCCAGCAGCTCCGACGGAGGTTCTTATGGCTACACCTTC. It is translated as CASSSDGGSYGYTF.

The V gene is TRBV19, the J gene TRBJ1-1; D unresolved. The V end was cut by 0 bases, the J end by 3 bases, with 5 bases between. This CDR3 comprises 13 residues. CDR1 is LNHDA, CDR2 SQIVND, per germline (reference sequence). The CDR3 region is CASSIEPDTEAFF. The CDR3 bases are TGTGCCAGTAGTATAGAACCAGACACTGAAGCTTTCTTT.

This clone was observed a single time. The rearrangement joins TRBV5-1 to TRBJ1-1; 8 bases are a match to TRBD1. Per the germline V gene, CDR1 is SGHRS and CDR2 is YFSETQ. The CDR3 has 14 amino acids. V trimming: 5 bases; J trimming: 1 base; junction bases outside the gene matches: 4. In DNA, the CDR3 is TGCGCCAGCAGACCCGGACAGGGGAACACTGAAGCTTTCTTT. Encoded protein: CASRPGQGNTEAFF.

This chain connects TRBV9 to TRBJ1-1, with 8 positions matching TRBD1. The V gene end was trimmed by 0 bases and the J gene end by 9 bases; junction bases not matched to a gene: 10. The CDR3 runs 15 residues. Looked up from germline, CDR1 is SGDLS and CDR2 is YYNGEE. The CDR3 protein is CASSVAGQGTRQAFF. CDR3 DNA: TGTGCCAGCAGCGTAGCAGGACAGGGAACGCGGCAAGCTTTCTTT.

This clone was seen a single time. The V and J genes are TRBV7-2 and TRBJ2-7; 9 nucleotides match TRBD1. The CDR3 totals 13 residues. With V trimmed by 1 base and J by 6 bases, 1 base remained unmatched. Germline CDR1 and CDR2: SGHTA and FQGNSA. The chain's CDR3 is CASSLDRGREQYV. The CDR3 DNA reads TGTGCCAGCAGCTTAGACAGGGGGCGCGAGCAGTACGTC.

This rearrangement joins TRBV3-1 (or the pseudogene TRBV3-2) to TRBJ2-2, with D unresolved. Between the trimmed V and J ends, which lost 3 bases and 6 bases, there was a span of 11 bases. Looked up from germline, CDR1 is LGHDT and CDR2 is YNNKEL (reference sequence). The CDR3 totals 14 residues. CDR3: CASSQALLAGELFF. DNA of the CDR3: TGTGCCAGCAGCCAGGCTCTCCTGGCCGGGGAGCTGTTTTTT.

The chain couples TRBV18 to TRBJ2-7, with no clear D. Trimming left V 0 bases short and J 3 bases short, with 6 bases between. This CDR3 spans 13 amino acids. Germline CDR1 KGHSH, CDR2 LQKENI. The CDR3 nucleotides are TGTGCCAGCTCACCACCGAGTATCTACGAGCAGTACTTC. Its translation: CASSPPSIYEQYF. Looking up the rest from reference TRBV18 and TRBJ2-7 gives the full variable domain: NAGVMQNPRHLVRRRGQEARLRCSPMKGHSHVYWYRQLPEEGLKFMVYLQKENIIDESGMPKERFSAEFPKEGPSILRIQQVVRGDSAAYFCASSPPSIYEQYFGPGTRLTVT.

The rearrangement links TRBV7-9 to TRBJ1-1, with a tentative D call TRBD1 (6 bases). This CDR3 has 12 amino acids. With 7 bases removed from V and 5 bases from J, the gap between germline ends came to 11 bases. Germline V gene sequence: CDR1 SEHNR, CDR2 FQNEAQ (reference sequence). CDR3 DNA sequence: TGTGCCAGCATCGGTGGACAGACTGAAGCTTTCTTT. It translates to CASIGGQTEAFF.

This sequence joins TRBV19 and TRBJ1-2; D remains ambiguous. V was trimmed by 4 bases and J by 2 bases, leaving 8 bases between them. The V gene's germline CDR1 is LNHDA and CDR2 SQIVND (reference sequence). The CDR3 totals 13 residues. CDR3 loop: CASSTGKNYGYTF. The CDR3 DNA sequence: TGTGCCAGTAGTACAGGAAAAAACTATGGCTACACCTTC.

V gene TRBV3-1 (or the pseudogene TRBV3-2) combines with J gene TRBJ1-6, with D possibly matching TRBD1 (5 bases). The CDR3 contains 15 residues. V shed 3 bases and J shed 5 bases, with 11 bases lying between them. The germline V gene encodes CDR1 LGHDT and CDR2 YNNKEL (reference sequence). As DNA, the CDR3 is TGTGCCAGCAGCCAGGAAGGGGCGGATAATTCACCCCTCCACTTT. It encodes CASSQEGADNSPLHF.